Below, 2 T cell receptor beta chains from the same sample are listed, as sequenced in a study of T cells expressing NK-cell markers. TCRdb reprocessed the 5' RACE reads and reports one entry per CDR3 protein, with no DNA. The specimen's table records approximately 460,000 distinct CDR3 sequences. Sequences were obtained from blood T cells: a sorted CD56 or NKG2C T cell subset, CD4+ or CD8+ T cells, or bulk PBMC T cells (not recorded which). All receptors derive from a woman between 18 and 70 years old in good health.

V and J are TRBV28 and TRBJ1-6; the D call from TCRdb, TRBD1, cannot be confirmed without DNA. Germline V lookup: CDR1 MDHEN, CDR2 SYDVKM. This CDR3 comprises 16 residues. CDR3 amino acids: CASSYSGQGENSPLHF. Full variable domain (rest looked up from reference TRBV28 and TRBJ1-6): DVKVTQSSRYLVKRTGEKVFLECVQDMDHENMFWYRQDPGLGLRLIYFSYDVKMKEKGDIPEGYSVSREKKERFSLILESASTNQTSMYLCASSYSGQGENSPLHFGNGTRLTVT.

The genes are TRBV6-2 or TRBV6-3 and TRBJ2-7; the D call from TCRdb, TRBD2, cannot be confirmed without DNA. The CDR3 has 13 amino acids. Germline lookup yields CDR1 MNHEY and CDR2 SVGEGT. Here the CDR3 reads CASTPGGVFVQYF.